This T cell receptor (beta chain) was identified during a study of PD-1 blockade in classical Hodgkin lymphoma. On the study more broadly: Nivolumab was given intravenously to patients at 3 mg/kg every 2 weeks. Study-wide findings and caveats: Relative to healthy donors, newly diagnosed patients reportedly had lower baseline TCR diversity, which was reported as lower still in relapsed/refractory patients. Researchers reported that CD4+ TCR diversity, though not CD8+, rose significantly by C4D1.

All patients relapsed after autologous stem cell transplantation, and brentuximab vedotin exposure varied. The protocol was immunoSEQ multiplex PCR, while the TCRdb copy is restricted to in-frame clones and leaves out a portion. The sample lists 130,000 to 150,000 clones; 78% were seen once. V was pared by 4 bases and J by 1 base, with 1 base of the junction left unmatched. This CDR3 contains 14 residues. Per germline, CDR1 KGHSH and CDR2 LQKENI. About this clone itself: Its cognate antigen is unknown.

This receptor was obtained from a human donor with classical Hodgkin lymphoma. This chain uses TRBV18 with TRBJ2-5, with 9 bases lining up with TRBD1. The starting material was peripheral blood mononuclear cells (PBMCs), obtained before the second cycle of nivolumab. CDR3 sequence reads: CASSLGQGQETQYF. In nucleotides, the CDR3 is TGTGCCAGCTCACTGGGACAGGGCCAAGAGACCCAGTACTTC.